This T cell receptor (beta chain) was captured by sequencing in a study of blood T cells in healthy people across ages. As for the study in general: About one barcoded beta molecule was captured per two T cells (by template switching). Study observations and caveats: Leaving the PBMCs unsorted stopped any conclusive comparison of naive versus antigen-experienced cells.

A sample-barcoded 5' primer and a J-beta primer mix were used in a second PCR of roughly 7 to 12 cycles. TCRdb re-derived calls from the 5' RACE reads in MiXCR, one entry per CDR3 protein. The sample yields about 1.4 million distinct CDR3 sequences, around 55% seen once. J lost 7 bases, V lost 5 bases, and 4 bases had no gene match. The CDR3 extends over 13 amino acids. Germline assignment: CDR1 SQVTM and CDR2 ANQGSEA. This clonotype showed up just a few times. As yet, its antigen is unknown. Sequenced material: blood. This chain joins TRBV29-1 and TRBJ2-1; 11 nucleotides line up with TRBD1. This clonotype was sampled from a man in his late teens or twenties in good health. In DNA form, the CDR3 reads TGCAGCGTTCGAGGGACAGGGGGAAATGAGCAGTTCTTC. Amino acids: CSVRGTGGNEQFF.